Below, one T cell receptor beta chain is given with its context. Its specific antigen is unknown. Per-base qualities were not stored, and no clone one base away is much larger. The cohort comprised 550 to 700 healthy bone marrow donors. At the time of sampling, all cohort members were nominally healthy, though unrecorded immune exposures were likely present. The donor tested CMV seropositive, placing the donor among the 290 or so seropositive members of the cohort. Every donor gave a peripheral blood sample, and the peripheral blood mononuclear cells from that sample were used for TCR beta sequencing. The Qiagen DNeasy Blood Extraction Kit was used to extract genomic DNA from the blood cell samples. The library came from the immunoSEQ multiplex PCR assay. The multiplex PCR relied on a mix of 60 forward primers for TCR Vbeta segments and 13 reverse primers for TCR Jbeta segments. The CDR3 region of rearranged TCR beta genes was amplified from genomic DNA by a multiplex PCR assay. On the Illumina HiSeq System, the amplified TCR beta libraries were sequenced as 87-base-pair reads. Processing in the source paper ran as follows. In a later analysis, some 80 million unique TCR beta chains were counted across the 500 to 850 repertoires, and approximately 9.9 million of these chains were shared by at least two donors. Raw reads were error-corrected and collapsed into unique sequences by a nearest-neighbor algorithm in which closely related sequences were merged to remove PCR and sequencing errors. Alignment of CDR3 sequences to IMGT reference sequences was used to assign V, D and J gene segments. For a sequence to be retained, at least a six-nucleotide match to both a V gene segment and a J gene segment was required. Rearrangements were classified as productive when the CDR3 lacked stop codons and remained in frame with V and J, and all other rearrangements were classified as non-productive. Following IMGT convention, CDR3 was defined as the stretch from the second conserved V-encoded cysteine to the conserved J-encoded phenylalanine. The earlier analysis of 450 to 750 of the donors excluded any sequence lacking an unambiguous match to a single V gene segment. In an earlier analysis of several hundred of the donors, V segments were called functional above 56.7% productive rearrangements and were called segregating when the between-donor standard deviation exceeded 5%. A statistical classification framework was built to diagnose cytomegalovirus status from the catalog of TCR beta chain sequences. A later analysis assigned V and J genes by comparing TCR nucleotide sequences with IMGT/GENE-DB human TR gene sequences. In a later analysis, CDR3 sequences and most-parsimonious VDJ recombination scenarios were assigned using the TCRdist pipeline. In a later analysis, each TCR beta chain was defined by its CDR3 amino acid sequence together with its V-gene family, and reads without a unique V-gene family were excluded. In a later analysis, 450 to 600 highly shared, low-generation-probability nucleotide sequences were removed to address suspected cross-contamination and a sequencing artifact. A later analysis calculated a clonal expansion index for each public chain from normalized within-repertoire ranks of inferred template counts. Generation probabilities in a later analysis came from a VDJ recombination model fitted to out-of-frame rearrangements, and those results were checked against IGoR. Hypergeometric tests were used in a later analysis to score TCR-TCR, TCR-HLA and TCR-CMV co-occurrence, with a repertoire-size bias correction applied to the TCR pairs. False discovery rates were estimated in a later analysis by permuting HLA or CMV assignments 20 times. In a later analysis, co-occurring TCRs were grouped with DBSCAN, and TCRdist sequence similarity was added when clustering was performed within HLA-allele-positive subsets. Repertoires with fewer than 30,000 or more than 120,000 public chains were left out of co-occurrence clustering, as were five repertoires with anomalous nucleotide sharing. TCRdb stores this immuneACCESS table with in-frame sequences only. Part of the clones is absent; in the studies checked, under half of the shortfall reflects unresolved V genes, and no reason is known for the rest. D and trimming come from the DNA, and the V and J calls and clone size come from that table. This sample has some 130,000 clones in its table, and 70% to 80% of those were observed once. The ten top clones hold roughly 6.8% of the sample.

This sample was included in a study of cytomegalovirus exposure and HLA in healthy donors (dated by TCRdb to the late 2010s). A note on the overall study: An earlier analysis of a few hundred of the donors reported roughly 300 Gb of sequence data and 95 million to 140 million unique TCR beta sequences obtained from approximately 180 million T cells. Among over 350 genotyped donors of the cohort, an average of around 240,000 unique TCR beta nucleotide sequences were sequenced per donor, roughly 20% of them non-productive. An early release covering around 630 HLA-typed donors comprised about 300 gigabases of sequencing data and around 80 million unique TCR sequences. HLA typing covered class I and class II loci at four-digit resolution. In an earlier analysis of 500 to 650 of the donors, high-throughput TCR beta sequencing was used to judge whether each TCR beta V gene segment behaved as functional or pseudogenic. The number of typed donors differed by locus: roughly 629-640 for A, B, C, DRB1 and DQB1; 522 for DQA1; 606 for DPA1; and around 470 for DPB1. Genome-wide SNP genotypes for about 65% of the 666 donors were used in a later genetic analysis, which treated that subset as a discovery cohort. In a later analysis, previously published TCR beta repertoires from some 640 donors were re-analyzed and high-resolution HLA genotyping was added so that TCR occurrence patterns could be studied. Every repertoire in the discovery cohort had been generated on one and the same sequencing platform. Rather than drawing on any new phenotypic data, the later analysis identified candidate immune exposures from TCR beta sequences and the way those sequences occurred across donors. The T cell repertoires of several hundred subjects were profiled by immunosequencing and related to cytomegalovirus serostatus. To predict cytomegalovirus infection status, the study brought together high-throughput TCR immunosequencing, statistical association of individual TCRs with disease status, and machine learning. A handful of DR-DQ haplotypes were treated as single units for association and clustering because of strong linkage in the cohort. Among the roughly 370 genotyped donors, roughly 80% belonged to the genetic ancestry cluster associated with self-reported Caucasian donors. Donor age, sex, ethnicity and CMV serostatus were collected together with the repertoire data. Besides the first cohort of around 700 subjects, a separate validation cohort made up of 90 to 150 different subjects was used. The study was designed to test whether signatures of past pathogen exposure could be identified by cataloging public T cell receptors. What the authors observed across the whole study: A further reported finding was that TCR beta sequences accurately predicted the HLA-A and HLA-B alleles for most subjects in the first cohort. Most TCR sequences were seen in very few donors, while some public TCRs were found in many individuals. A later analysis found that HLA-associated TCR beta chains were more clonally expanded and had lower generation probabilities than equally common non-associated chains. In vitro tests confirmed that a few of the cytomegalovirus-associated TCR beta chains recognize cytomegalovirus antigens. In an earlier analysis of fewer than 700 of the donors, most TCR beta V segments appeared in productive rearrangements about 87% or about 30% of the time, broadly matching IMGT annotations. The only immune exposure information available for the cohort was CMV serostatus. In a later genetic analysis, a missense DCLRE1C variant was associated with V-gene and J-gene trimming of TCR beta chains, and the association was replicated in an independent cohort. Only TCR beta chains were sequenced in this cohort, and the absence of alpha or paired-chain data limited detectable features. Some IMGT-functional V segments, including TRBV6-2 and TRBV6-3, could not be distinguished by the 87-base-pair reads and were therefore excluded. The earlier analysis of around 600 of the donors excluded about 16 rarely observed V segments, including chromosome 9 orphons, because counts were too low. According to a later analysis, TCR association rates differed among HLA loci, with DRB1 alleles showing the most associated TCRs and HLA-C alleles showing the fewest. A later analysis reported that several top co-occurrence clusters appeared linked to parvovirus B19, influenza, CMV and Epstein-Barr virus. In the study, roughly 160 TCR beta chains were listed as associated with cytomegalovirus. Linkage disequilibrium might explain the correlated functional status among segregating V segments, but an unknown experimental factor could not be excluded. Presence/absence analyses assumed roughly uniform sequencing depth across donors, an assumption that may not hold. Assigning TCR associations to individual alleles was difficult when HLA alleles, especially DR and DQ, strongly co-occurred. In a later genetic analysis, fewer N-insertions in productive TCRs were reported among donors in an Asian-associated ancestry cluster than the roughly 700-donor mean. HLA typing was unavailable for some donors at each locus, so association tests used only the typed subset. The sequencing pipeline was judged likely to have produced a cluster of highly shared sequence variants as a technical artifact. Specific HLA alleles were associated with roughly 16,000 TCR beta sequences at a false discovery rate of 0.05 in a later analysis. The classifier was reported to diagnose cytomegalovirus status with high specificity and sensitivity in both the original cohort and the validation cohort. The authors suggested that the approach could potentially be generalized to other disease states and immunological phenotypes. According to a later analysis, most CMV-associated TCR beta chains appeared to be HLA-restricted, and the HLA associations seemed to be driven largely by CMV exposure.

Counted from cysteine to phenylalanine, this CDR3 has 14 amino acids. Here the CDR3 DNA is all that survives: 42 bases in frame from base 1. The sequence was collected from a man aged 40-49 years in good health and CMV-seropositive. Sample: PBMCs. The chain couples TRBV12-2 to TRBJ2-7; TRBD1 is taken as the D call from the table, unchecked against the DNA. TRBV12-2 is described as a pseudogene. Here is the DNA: TGTGCAAGTCGGAGGGGGACAGGAGCCTACGAGCAGTACTTC. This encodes CASRRGTGAYEQYF.